These T cell receptor beta chains were read from a single sample in a study of siplizumab effects on memory and regulatory T cells. Using immunoSEQ multiplex PCR, the repertoire was profiled, and TCRdb retains in-frame clones only, with some absent. The data show roughly 120,000 clones, approximately 92% seen once. Sequenced sample: CD4+ T cells sorted from blood. These TCRs come from a human donor in good health. The CDR3 runs from the conserved cysteine through the conserved F or W. D genes are given only for firm matches. For some rows the clone size is stated as once, few or many, or as a class when expanded; others skip it.

clone_size: NA; v_call: TRBV10-3; d_call: NA; j_call: TRBJ1-5; cdr3_nt: TGTGCCATCAGTGCGGGGATCCCAAGCAATCAGCCCCAGCATTTT; cdr3_aa: CAISAGIPSNQPQHF
clone_size: once; v_call: TRBV7-9; d_call: NA; j_call: TRBJ1-4; cdr3_nt: TGTGCCAGCAGCTTAAGCCCTGACCGGGGAGGAAAACTGTTTTTT; cdr3_aa: CASSLSPDRGGKLFF
clone_size: NA; v_call: TRBV5-4; d_call: NA; j_call: TRBJ2-2; cdr3_nt: TGTGCCAGCAGCTTGACCCGTTTGTCCGGGGAGCTGTTTTTT; cdr3_aa: CASSLTRLSGELFF
clone_size: few; v_call: TRBV30; d_call: NA; j_call: TRBJ1-1; cdr3_nt: TGTGCCTGGAGAAACGGGAACACTGAAGCTTTCTTT; cdr3_aa: CAWRNGNTEAFF
clone_size: NA; v_call: TRBV6-5; d_call: NA; j_call: TRBJ1-1; cdr3_nt: TGTGCCAGCAGAAGAAACTTGAACACTGAAGCTTTCTTT; cdr3_aa: CASRRNLNTEAFF
clone_size: NA; v_call: TRBV23-1; d_call: NA; j_call: TRBJ2-7; cdr3_nt: TGCGCCATCCGATCCGATCCTGTCTACGAGCAGTACTTC; cdr3_aa: CAIRSDPVYEQYF
clone_size: NA; v_call: TRBV27; d_call: NA; j_call: TRBJ2-1; cdr3_nt: TGTGCCAGCAGTCAAGATAGCGTTTACAATGAGCAGTTCTTC; cdr3_aa: CASSQDSVYNEQFF
clone_size: NA; v_call: TRBV4-1; d_call: NA; j_call: TRBJ2-1; cdr3_nt: TGCGCCAGCTCCGGACCTAGATCATATGAGCAGTTCTTC; cdr3_aa: CASSGPRSYEQFF
clone_size: NA; v_call: TRBV6-5; d_call: NA; j_call: TRBJ1-2; cdr3_nt: TGTGCCAGCACTAAGGCAGGGTATGGCTACACCTTC; cdr3_aa: CASTKAGYGYTF
clone_size: NA; v_call: TRBV5-1; d_call: NA; j_call: TRBJ2-1; cdr3_nt: TGCGCCAGCAGCCAGGGGTGGGTATACAATGAGCAGTTCTTC; cdr3_aa: CASSQGWVYNEQFF
clone_size: NA; v_call: TRBV9; d_call: NA; j_call: TRBJ2-1; cdr3_nt: TGTGCCAGCAGCGTAGGCGGGGCTAGCAGATACAATGAGCAGTTCTTC; cdr3_aa: CASSVGGASRYNEQFF
clone_size: NA; v_call: TRBV15; d_call: NA; j_call: TRBJ1-4; cdr3_nt: TGTGCCACCAGCAGGGGGGGCAATGAAAAACTGTTTTTT; cdr3_aa: CATSRGGNEKLFF
clone_size: once; v_call: TRBV19; d_call: NA; j_call: TRBJ1-5; cdr3_nt: TGTGCCAGTAGTCTACTCGGGGCGTGGCCCCAGCATTTT; cdr3_aa: CASSLLGAWPQHF
clone_size: NA; v_call: TRBV14; d_call: TRBD1; j_call: TRBJ2-3; cdr3_nt: TGTGCCAGCAGCACGAAGGTCCCCAGGACAGGGGGTCAAAGACCAGATACGCAGTATTTT; cdr3_aa: CASSTKVPRTGGQRPDTQYF
clone_size: NA; v_call: TRBV2; d_call: TRBD1; j_call: TRBJ2-2; cdr3_nt: TGTGCCAGCTATTTCGGACAGGGCCGGGACGGGGAGCTGTTTTTT; cdr3_aa: CASYFGQGRDGELFF
clone_size: NA; v_call: TRBV5-4; d_call: TRBD2; j_call: TRBJ2-3; cdr3_nt: TGTGCCAGCAGCGCGACTAGCGGAGCTGCAGATACGCAGTATTTT; cdr3_aa: CASSATSGAADTQYF
clone_size: NA; v_call: TRBV7-2; d_call: NA; j_call: TRBJ1-4; cdr3_nt: TGTGCCAGCAGCTCGTCCCGGGACCGTTCAACTAATGAAAAACTGTTTTTT; cdr3_aa: CASSSSRDRSTNEKLFF
clone_size: NA; v_call: TRBV2; d_call: NA; j_call: TRBJ1-1; cdr3_nt: TGTGCCAGCAGTGAAACCGGGAAGAACACTGAAGCTTTCTTT; cdr3_aa: CASSETGKNTEAFF
clone_size: NA; v_call: TRBV15; d_call: NA; j_call: TRBJ1-2; cdr3_nt: TGTGCCACCAGCAGACAGGGGCGTTGGATGGGCTACACCTTC; cdr3_aa: CATSRQGRWMGYTF
clone_size: NA; v_call: TRBV9; d_call: TRBD1; j_call: TRBJ2-1; cdr3_nt: TGTGCCAGCAGCGCCGCCCCGGGACAGGGGCGTGATGAGCAGTTCTTC; cdr3_aa: CASSAAPGQGRDEQFF
clone_size: NA; v_call: TRBV2; d_call: NA; j_call: TRBJ1-5; cdr3_nt: TGTGCCAGCAGTGAAGGCGCGGGGAGGGTCAGTCAGCCCCAGCATTTT; cdr3_aa: CASSEGAGRVSQPQHF
clone_size: NA; v_call: TRBV6-1; d_call: TRBD1; j_call: TRBJ1-2; cdr3_nt: TGTGCCAGCAGTGCGTATCCGGGACAGGGGGCGCACGGCTACACCTTC; cdr3_aa: CASSAYPGQGAHGYTF
clone_size: once; v_call: TRBV18; d_call: NA; j_call: TRBJ2-2; cdr3_nt: TGTGCCAGCTCACGTGCAGACATCTTCACCGGGGAGCTGTTTTTT; cdr3_aa: CASSRADIFTGELFF
clone_size: NA; v_call: TRBV7-2; d_call: TRBD1; j_call: TRBJ2-5; cdr3_nt: TGTGCCAGCAGCTCTCCACAGGGGCCGGCAGAGACCCAGTACTTC; cdr3_aa: CASSSPQGPAETQYF
clone_size: NA; v_call: TRBV4-2; d_call: TRBD1; j_call: TRBJ1-4; cdr3_nt: TGTGCCAGCAGCCAAGTTCAGGGGGCGGATGAAAAACTGTTTTTT; cdr3_aa: CASSQVQGADEKLFF
clone_size: NA; v_call: TRBV7-9; d_call: NA; j_call: TRBJ2-2; cdr3_nt: TGTGCCAGCAGCGACTCAAACGGGGGGCCCGGGGAGCTGTTTTTT; cdr3_aa: CASSDSNGGPGELFF
clone_size: NA; v_call: TRBV12-5; d_call: NA; j_call: TRBJ1-5; cdr3_nt: TGTGCTAGTGGTTGGGGGGAGGGGATTCTTAGCAATCAGCCCCAGCATTTT; cdr3_aa: CASGWGEGILSNQPQHF
clone_size: NA; v_call: TRBV5-1; d_call: TRBD1; j_call: TRBJ2-5; cdr3_nt: TGCGCCAGCAGCTTGGCCGGACAGGGGTCTAGAGAGACCCAGTACTTC; cdr3_aa: CASSLAGQGSRETQYF
clone_size: NA; v_call: TRBV6-1; d_call: NA; j_call: TRBJ2-5; cdr3_nt: TGTGCCAGCAGTGAAGCACCCGGGGAACTCGGGGAGACCCAGTACTTC; cdr3_aa: CASSEAPGELGETQYF
clone_size: NA; v_call: TRBV4-1; d_call: NA; j_call: TRBJ2-7; cdr3_nt: TGCGCCAGCAGCCAATTATACGACAGGTCCTACGAGCAGTACTTC; cdr3_aa: CASSQLYDRSYEQYF
clone_size: few; v_call: TRBV27; d_call: NA; j_call: TRBJ1-1; cdr3_nt: TGTGCCAGCAGTTTAAGCAGGGGGAACACTGAAGCTTTCTTT; cdr3_aa: CASSLSRGNTEAFF
clone_size: NA; v_call: TRBV25-1; d_call: TRBD1; j_call: TRBJ1-1; cdr3_nt: TGTGCCAGCAGGAGGGAGGGGGCAAGCACTGAAGCTTTCTTT; cdr3_aa: CASRREGASTEAFF
clone_size: NA; v_call: TRBV7-8; d_call: NA; j_call: TRBJ1-1; cdr3_nt: TGTGCCAGCAGCTTACAGGGGCCTCTCGGGGCTTTCTTT; cdr3_aa: CASSLQGPLGAFF
clone_size: NA; v_call: TRBV7-9; d_call: NA; j_call: TRBJ2-3; cdr3_nt: TGTGCCAGCAGCTTAACTAGGGCAGATACGCAGTATTTT; cdr3_aa: CASSLTRADTQYF
clone_size: once; v_call: TRBV19; d_call: NA; j_call: TRBJ1-1; cdr3_nt: TGTGCCAGTAGTGCGTATCTGGGACTCGGGCCTGAAGCTTTCTTT; cdr3_aa: CASSAYLGLGPEAFF
clone_size: once; v_call: TRBV5-1; d_call: NA; j_call: TRBJ2-1; cdr3_nt: TGCGCCAGCAGCACCAGCTCCTACAATGAGCAGTTCTTC; cdr3_aa: CASSTSSYNEQFF
clone_size: NA; v_call: TRBV18; d_call: NA; j_call: TRBJ2-2; cdr3_nt: TGTGCCAGCTCACCACCGCCGCCGGGGGAGCTGTTTTTT; cdr3_aa: CASSPPPPGELFF
clone_size: few; v_call: TRBV9; d_call: TRBD1; j_call: TRBJ1-6; cdr3_nt: TGTGCCAGCAGCCCAAGACAGGGGGCTTATTCACCCCTCCACTTT; cdr3_aa: CASSPRQGAYSPLHF
clone_size: once; v_call: TRBV6-1; d_call: NA; j_call: TRBJ2-1; cdr3_nt: TGTGCCAGCAGTGGGAGACAGGAGCAGTTCTTC; cdr3_aa: CASSGRQEQFF
clone_size: NA; v_call: TRBV2; d_call: TRBD2; j_call: TRBJ2-3; cdr3_nt: TGTGCCAGCAGGGGGACTAGCGGGGGCACAGATACGCAGTATTTT; cdr3_aa: CASRGTSGGTDTQYF
clone_size: NA; v_call: TRBV2; d_call: NA; j_call: TRBJ1-3; cdr3_nt: TGTGCCAGCAGTGAAGCGCTTGACAGCTCAGGAGGAAACACCATATATTTT; cdr3_aa: CASSEALDSSGGNTIYF
clone_size: NA; v_call: TRBV6-6; d_call: TRBD1; j_call: TRBJ1-1; cdr3_nt: TGTGCCAGCAGTTACCGACAGGGAGGGAACACTGAAGCTTTCTTT; cdr3_aa: CASSYRQGGNTEAFF
clone_size: NA; v_call: TRBV6-5; d_call: TRBD2; j_call: TRBJ2-1; cdr3_nt: TGTGCCAGCAGTTACTTCAGGACTAGCGGATACAATGAGCAGTTCTTC; cdr3_aa: CASSYFRTSGYNEQFF
clone_size: once; v_call: TRBV7-2; d_call: TRBD2; j_call: TRBJ2-1; cdr3_nt: TGTGCCAGCAGCCCCCTGAGGCTAGCGGTTTACAATGAGCAGTTCTTC; cdr3_aa: CASSPLRLAVYNEQFF
clone_size: NA; v_call: TRBV7-3; d_call: NA; j_call: TRBJ2-3; cdr3_nt: TGTGCCAGCAGCTCGGGACTTCTTGGGGATACGCAGTATTTT; cdr3_aa: CASSSGLLGDTQYF
clone_size: NA; v_call: TRBV21-1; d_call: NA; j_call: TRBJ1-2; cdr3_nt: TGTGCCAGCAGCAAAGCTTCGCGGTTTTGGTATGGCTACACCTTC; cdr3_aa: CASSKASRFWYGYTF
clone_size: NA; v_call: TRBV6-1; d_call: NA; j_call: TRBJ1-2; cdr3_nt: TGTGCCAGCACGGAAAGGGCCCCTAGTGGCTACACCTTC; cdr3_aa: CASTERAPSGYTF
clone_size: NA; v_call: TRBV30; d_call: TRBD1; j_call: TRBJ1-2; cdr3_nt: TGTGCCTGGAGTTTCTCGCAGGGGGTAGGTGGCTACACCTTC; cdr3_aa: CAWSFSQGVGGYTF
clone_size: NA; v_call: TRBV7-2; d_call: NA; j_call: TRBJ1-2; cdr3_nt: TGTGCCAGCAGCCAACAGATCCCGGGGCCTTTAAACTATGGCTACACCTTC; cdr3_aa: CASSQQIPGPLNYGYTF
clone_size: NA; v_call: TRBV5-4; d_call: TRBD1; j_call: TRBJ1-3; cdr3_nt: TGTGCCAGCAGCTTGAGACAGGGGTCCTCTGGAAACACCATATATTTT; cdr3_aa: CASSLRQGSSGNTIYF
clone_size: NA; v_call: TRBV5-1; d_call: NA; j_call: TRBJ2-7; cdr3_nt: TGCGCCAGCAGCTATAGCTCCTACGAGCAGTACTTC; cdr3_aa: CASSYSSYEQYF
clone_size: NA; v_call: TRBV6-1; d_call: TRBD1; j_call: TRBJ2-5; cdr3_nt: TGTGCCAGCAGTCAAATGACAGGGCTAAGAGAGACCCAGTACTTC; cdr3_aa: CASSQMTGLRETQYF
clone_size: NA; v_call: TRBV6-6; d_call: NA; j_call: TRBJ2-7; cdr3_nt: TGTGCCAGCAGTTACGTCCCCGTTCGATACGAGCAGTACTTC; cdr3_aa: CASSYVPVRYEQYF
clone_size: NA; v_call: TRBV29-1; d_call: NA; j_call: TRBJ2-3; cdr3_nt: TGCAGCGTTGTCCCGGGAGATACGCAGTATTTT; cdr3_aa: CSVVPGDTQYF
clone_size: NA; v_call: TRBV10-1; d_call: NA; j_call: TRBJ2-7; cdr3_nt: TGCGCCAGCAGTGACTTAGCTGGGGAGCAGTACTTC; cdr3_aa: CASSDLAGEQYF
clone_size: NA; v_call: TRBV18; d_call: NA; j_call: TRBJ1-4; cdr3_nt: TGTGCCAGCTCACCACGGGAGTGGGCTAATGAAAAACTGTTTTTT; cdr3_aa: CASSPREWANEKLFF
clone_size: NA; v_call: TRBV6-6; d_call: NA; j_call: TRBJ2-7; cdr3_nt: TGTGCCAGTCGGGATACCTACGAGCAGTACTTC; cdr3_aa: CASRDTYEQYF
clone_size: NA; v_call: TRBV7-2; d_call: NA; j_call: TRBJ1-1; cdr3_nt: TGTGCCAGCAGCTTTTTGGATTCGAACACTGAAGCTTTCTTT; cdr3_aa: CASSFLDSNTEAFF
clone_size: NA; v_call: TRBV6-1; d_call: NA; j_call: TRBJ1-2; cdr3_nt: TGTGCCAGCAGTGTCTATTATCCGGCTCGGGGAGGCTACACCTTC; cdr3_aa: CASSVYYPARGGYTF
clone_size: NA; v_call: TRBV7-9; d_call: TRBD2; j_call: TRBJ2-1; cdr3_nt: TGTGCCAGCAGCTCTCCCGGGGGACTAGTTAGCTATGAGCAGTTCTTC; cdr3_aa: CASSSPGGLVSYEQFF